One and the same sample provided the 16 T cell receptor beta chains below, sequenced in a study of cytomegalovirus exposure and HLA in healthy donors. The study ran its PCR with 60 Vbeta and 13 Jbeta primers. Generated by immunoSEQ multiplex PCR, the TCRdb table keeps only in-frame clones and is missing some. The table lists about 180,000 clones, around 79% of them singletons, with 2.5% in the top ten. The sequenced sample consisted of PBMCs. Receptors were obtained from a female donor in good health and CMV-seronegative.

The chain uses TRBV4-3 and TRBJ2-5, with 7 bases lining up with TRBD2. V shed 2 bases, J shed 2 bases, and the junction held 5 bases outside the gene matches. This CDR3 contains 15 residues. CDR1 and CDR2 from the germline V gene are LGHNA and YSLEER. The CDR3 reads CASSQYSGKQETQYF. CDR3 coding DNA: TGCGCCAGCAGCCAATACAGCGGGAAACAAGAGACCCAGTACTTC.

This clone was seen once. The chain couples TRBV7-9 to TRBJ2-5; 9 bases line up with TRBD1. V gave up 6 bases and J gave up 5 bases; unmatched junction bases: 7. This CDR3 comprises 14 residues. CDR1 is SEHNR and CDR2 is FQNEAQ in the germline V gene (reference sequence). The CDR3 loop reads CASRTGGFGETQYF. In DNA form, the CDR3 reads TGTGCCAGCAGGACAGGGGGGTTTGGGGAGACCCAGTACTTC.

The chain carries TRBV19 and TRBJ2-2; 8 bases line up with TRBD1. Germline V CDR1 and CDR2: LNHDA, SQIVND (reference sequence). The V segment lost 6 bases and the J segment 4 bases; nucleotides outside the gene matches: 7. The CDR3 totals 15 residues. The CDR3 nucleotides are TGTGCCAGTAGAAGGGACAGGAGCGGCACCGGGGAGCTGTTTTTT. This translates into CASRRDRSGTGELFF.

The genes are TRBV6-1 and TRBJ2-7; D may be TRBD1 (5 bases). The CDR3 contains 15 residues. Between the trimmed V and J ends, which lost 6 bases and 1 base, there was a span of 16 bases. The V gene's germline CDR1 is MNHNS and CDR2 SASEGT. CDR3 DNA: TGTGCCAGCAGCCCTCGCCAGGGCAGGTCCTACGAGCAGTACTTC. Its translation: CASSPRQGRSYEQYF.

The chain joins TRBV2 to TRBJ2-5, with D hard to call. The DNA end is a closer match to TRBJ2-7, so the J assignment may be wrong. CDR1 and CDR2 from the germline V gene are SNHLY and FYNNEI. The CDR3 consists of 11 residues. DNA of the CDR3: TGTGCCAGCAGTGAACGTTACGAGCAGTACTTC. Its translation is CASSERYEQYF.

This clone has just one count. This chain joins TRBV4-1 and TRBJ2-7; 11 bases align to TRBD2. In germline, CDR1 is MGHRA, CDR2 YSYEKL. Germline trimming cut 0 bases from V and 3 bases from J; bases unmatched to any gene: 4. This CDR3 has 16 amino acids. CDR3 nucleotide sequence: TGCGCCAGCAGCCAAGATGGTCTAGCGGGAGGCTACGAGCAGTACTTC. Its protein product is CASSQDGLAGGYEQYF.

The V and J genes are TRBV7-2 and TRBJ2-7, with a possible D match to TRBD2 (9 bases). The CDR3 extends over 18 amino acids. From germline, CDR1 is SGHTA and CDR2 FQGNSA. Trimming stripped 1 base from V and 6 bases from J, with 25 bases between. The CDR3 protein is CASSLVPGGRAGGGEQYF. The CDR3 DNA is TGTGCCAGCAGCTTAGTACCAGGGGGCAGAGCGGGAGGTGGCGAGCAGTACTTC. The full variable domain, completed using reference TRBV7-2 and TRBJ2-7, is GAGVSQSPSNKVTEKGKDVELRCDPISGHTALYWYRQSLGQGLEFLIYFQGNSAPDKSGLPSDRFSAERTGGSVSTLTIQRTQQEDSAVYLCASSLVPGGRAGGGEQYFGPGTRLTVT.

The chain couples TRBV6-6 to TRBJ2-3, with D possibly TRBD1 on 6 matching bases. The length of the CDR3 is 15 residues. Trimming stripped 5 bases from V and 4 bases from J, with 16 bases between. Germline V gene lookup returns CDR1 MNHNY and CDR2 SVGAGI (reference sequence). The CDR3 coding sequence is TGTGCCAGCAGTCCCCGGGACAAAAGACCAGATACGCAGTATTTT. Protein product: CASSPRDKRPDTQYF.

This clone has only a few counts. The chain joins TRBV30 to TRBJ1-5; 10 bases agree with TRBD1. Germline V lookup: CDR1 GTSNPN, CDR2 SVGIG (reference sequence). J lost 1 base, V lost 3 bases, and 15 bases had no gene match. CDR3 size: 19 residues. The CDR3 reads CAWSRRWTGGGISNQPQHF. CDR3 DNA sequence: TGTGCCTGGAGCCGGAGGTGGACAGGGGGTGGTATAAGCAATCAGCCCCAGCATTTT. The full variable domain, its missing parts supplied by reference TRBV30 and TRBJ1-5, is SQTIHQWPATLVQPVGSPLSLECTVEGTSNPNLYWYRQAAGRGLQLLFYSVGIGQISSEVPQNLSASRPQDRQFILSSKKLLLSDSGFYLCAWSRRWTGGGISNQPQHFGDGTRLSIL.

This clone was found a few times. The J gene is TRBJ2-5, the V gene TRBV4-3; no reliable D call. The CDR3 spans 14 residues. The V gene lost 4 bases and the J gene lost 5 bases, with 14 bases spanning the gap. The V gene's germline CDR1 is LGHNA and CDR2 YSLEER. The CDR3 bases are TGCGCCAGCAGCCCCCGACTGGATAAGGAGACCCAGTACTTC. This gives the protein CASSPRLDKETQYF.

V and J are TRBV4-2 and TRBJ2-1; TRBD2 matches 9 bases. Germline V gene sequence: CDR1 LGHNA, CDR2 YNFKEQ. This CDR3 has 15 residues. V shed 5 bases, J shed 8 bases, and the junction held 10 bases outside the gene matches. The CDR3 region has the DNA TGTGCCAGCAGCGAAGGGGCCGCGGGAGGGGATGAGCAGTTCTTC. As protein: CASSEGAAGGDEQFF.

V usage is TRBV7-9 and J usage is TRBJ2-3; a weak D match, TRBD2 (6 bases). The CDR3 spans 16 residues. V lost 2 bases, J lost 3 bases, and 15 bases lay in between. From germline, CDR1 is SEHNR and CDR2 FQNEAQ (reference sequence). CDR3 bases: TGTGCCAGCAGCTTATATACGGGAGCGGCGACAGATACGCAGTATTTT. Translation: CASSLYTGAATDTQYF.

This chain uses TRBV28 with TRBJ1-2, with D unresolved. V was clipped by 1 base and J by 4 bases, with 7 bases between them. CDR1 MDHEN and CDR2 SYDVKM come from the germline V gene. The CDR3 totals 13 residues. This CDR3 reads CASSLYRTYGYTF. The CDR3 region has the DNA TGTGCCAGCAGTTTATACAGAACCTATGGCTACACCTTC.

The chain is built from TRBV7-3 and TRBJ2-1; 7 nucleotides match TRBD1. Losses at the gene ends were 6 bases for V and 1 base for J; bases not matched to a gene: 6. Germline V CDR1 and CDR2: SGHTA, FQGTGA. This CDR3 region has 15 residues. CDR3 amino acids: CASSSGTASYNEQFF. The DNA for the CDR3 is TGTGCCAGCAGTTCCGGGACAGCTTCCTACAATGAGCAGTTCTTC. Looking up the rest from reference TRBV7-3 and TRBJ2-1 gives the full variable domain: GAGVSQTPSNKVTEKGKYVELRCDPISGHTALYWYRQSLGQGPEFLIYFQGTGAADDSGLPNDRFFAVRPEGSVSTLKIQRTERGDSAVYLCASSSGTASYNEQFFGPGTRLTVL.

The chain is built from TRBV6-5 and TRBJ2-7, with 10 bases identical to TRBD1. Germline CDR1 MNHEY, CDR2 SVGAGI. Unmatched junction bases numbered 3, after V lost 9 bases and J lost 4 bases. The CDR3 loop spans 12 amino acids. DNA for the CDR3: TGTGCCAGTACGGGACAGGGGTACGAGCAGTACTTC. Translating it yields CASTGQGYEQYF.

The chain uses TRBV5-1 and TRBJ1-2; a weak D match, TRBD1 (5 bases). The V and J ends lost 2 bases and 1 base respectively, with 6 bases between them. CDR3 size: 13 residues. Germline V lookup: CDR1 SGHRS, CDR2 YFSETQ. The CDR3 is CASSFQGNYGYTF. The CDR3 coding sequence is TGCGCCAGCAGCTTTCAGGGTAACTATGGCTACACCTTC.